These 31 T cell receptor beta chains were all obtained from the same sample, sequenced in a study of blood T cell repertoires in COVID-19. Only in-frame clones appear in the TCRdb table, and some are missing; sequencing was by immunoSEQ multiplex PCR. The sample shows 150,000 to 200,000 clones, roughly 90% of them seen only once. Sequenced material: peripheral blood. These TCRs come from a man between 18 and 35 years old with acute or convalescent COVID-19.

The chain has TRBV19 and TRBJ1-5; D is ambiguous. The V gene lost 5 bases and the J gene lost 4 bases, with 9 bases spanning the gap. The CDR3 covers 13 residues. Germline CDR1 and CDR2: LNHDA and SQIVND (reference sequence). CDR3 nucleotide sequence: TGTGCCAGTAGTCAAAGGAGAAATCAGCCCCAGCATTTT. Its protein product is CASSQRRNQPQHF.

This chain links TRBV7-8 with TRBJ2-1; D possibly corresponds to TRBD2 (6 bases). V lost 5 bases and J lost 4, with 24 bases in between. Germline CDR1 reads SGHVS; CDR2 reads FQNEAQ. This CDR3 has 18 amino acids. CDR3 loop: CASSPRRGGQRGYNEQFF. The CDR3 DNA reads as TGTGCCAGCAGCCCCCGGCGGGGCGGCCAGAGGGGATACAATGAGCAGTTCTTC.

The chain links TRBV9 to TRBJ1-1, with a tentative D call TRBD1 (6 bases). The CDR3 has 14 amino acids. Germline-derived CDR1 and CDR2 are SGDLS and YYNGEE. V lost 0 bases, J lost 7 bases, and 13 bases lay in between. CDR3 bases: TGTGCCAGCAGCGTAGGTGGGGGGGCAGGTGAAGCTTTCTTT. The encoded protein is CASSVGGGAGEAFF.

This chain uses TRBV27 with TRBJ2-2; 8 bases agree with TRBD1. This CDR3 has 19 residues. The germline gives CDR1 MNHEY, CDR2 SMNVEV (reference sequence). V shed 3 bases, J shed 1 base, and the junction held 13 bases outside the gene matches. The CDR3 is CASSFRAGGQFKNTGELFF. In DNA form, the CDR3 reads TGTGCCAGCAGTTTTAGGGCAGGGGGCCAATTCAAGAACACCGGGGAGCTGTTTTTT.

The chain carries TRBV27 and TRBJ1-1, with TRBD1 as a possible D gene (6 bases). The CDR3 loop spans 15 amino acids. The V gene's germline CDR1 is MNHEY and CDR2 SMNVEV (reference sequence). V was shortened by 3 bases and J by 4 bases, with 15 bases between the two germline ends. The CDR3 spells CASSFGPTGRTEAFF. The CDR3 coding sequence is TGTGCCAGCAGTTTTGGCCCAACAGGGCGCACTGAAGCTTTCTTT.

The J gene is TRBJ1-3, the V gene TRBV30, with D uncertain. The CDR3 totals 16 residues. The germline CDR1 and CDR2 sequences are GTSNPN and SVGIG (reference sequence). Trimming pared 2 bases from V and 0 bases from J, leaving 14 bases between. Written as DNA, the CDR3 is TGTGCCTGGAGTTTCTCCGGACTTAGCTCTGGAAACACCATATATTTT. It encodes CAWSFSGLSSGNTIYF.

Comments on this clone: This CDR3 is also generated by other DNA sequences in the sample. The gene calls are TRBV11-2 and TRBJ2-7; unclear D gene. CDR3 length: 12 residues. Germline assignment: CDR1 SGHAT and CDR2 FQNNGV. With 5 bases removed from V and 3 bases from J, the gap between germline ends came to 8 bases. The CDR3 spells CASSEIFYEQYF. The CDR3 DNA reads as TGTGCCAGCAGCGAGATCTTCTACGAGCAGTACTTC.

The chain recombines TRBV6-5 with TRBJ1-4, with D tentatively TRBD1 (5 bases). V lost 8 bases to trimming and J lost 5 bases, with 12 bases between them. The CDR3 runs to 13 residues. CDR1 is MNHEY and CDR2 is SVGAGI in the germline V gene. The CDR3 region is CASAAGWNEKLFF. In DNA form, the CDR3 reads TGTGCCAGCGCAGCAGGGTGGAATGAAAAACTGTTTTTT.

The V and J genes are TRBV18 and TRBJ2-5, with 7 bases identical to TRBD1. V lost 5 bases to trimming and J lost 0 bases; unmatched junction nucleotides: 0. The germline CDR1 and CDR2 sequences are KGHSH and LQKENI. The CDR3 totals 13 residues. The CDR3 region is CASSTGDQETQYF. CDR3 sequence (DNA): TGTGCCAGCTCAACAGGGGACCAAGAGACCCAGTACTTC.

This chain joins TRBV11-3 and TRBJ1-1; D is unresolved. V lost 1 base and J lost 1, with 7 bases in between. The CDR3 spans 14 residues. Germline V CDR1 and CDR2: SGHNT, YENEEA. The CDR3 spells CASSLGAENTEAFF. The DNA of the CDR3 is TGTGCCAGCAGCTTAGGGGCAGAGAACACTGAAGCTTTCTTT.

This clone showed up just a few times. The same CDR3 is also encoded by other DNA sequences in this sample. V gene TRBV5-4 combines with J gene TRBJ1-2; D is unclear. The CDR3 contains 12 residues. Germline V lookup: CDR1 SGHNT, CDR2 YYREEE (reference sequence). The V gene lost 1 base and the J gene lost 4 bases, with 5 bases spanning the gap. CDR3 nucleotide sequence: TGTGCCAGCAGCTTGTCCAGCTATGGCTACACCTTC. Translating it yields CASSLSSYGYTF.

This rearrangement joins TRBV15 to TRBJ2-3, with D maybe TRBD2 (6 bases). The V gene lost 0 bases and the J gene lost 4 bases, with 17 bases spanning the gap. There are 17 residues in the CDR3. Germline V gene data show CDR1 as LNHNV and CDR2 as YYDKDF (reference sequence). The CDR3 DNA follows: TGTGCCACCAGCAGAGATGGGGGTCGGGAGTACTCAGATACGCAGTATTTT. Residues: CATSRDGGREYSDTQYF.

CDR3 loop: CASSRIAGGDTDTQYF. The CDR3, as DNA: TGTGCCAGTAGTAGAATAGCGGGAGGGGACACAGATACGCAGTATTTT. V gene TRBV19 combines with J gene TRBJ2-3, with 11 bases that match TRBD2. The V gene's germline CDR1 is LNHDA and CDR2 SQIVND (reference sequence). The CDR3 has 16 amino acids. The V gene end was trimmed by 4 bases and the J gene end by 2 bases; junction bases not matched to a gene: 5.

J is TRBJ1-3 and V is TRBV5-1; D perhaps matches TRBD1 (5 bases). This CDR3 contains 16 residues. Between the trimmed V and J ends, which lost 0 bases and 6 bases, there was a span of 16 bases. Germline CDR1 is SGHRS and CDR2 is YFSETQ. The CDR3 loop is CASSLGFGAAPNTIYF. DNA for the CDR3: TGCGCCAGCAGCTTGGGGTTTGGGGCAGCACCAAACACCATATATTTT.

The rearrangement joins TRBV27 to TRBJ1-6; TRBD1 aligns across 7 bases. The germline V gene has CDR1 MNHEY and CDR2 SMNVEV (reference sequence). The CDR3 loop spans 14 amino acids. Trimming at V came to 5 bases and at J to 6 bases, leaving 4 bases not matched to a gene. In nucleotides, the CDR3 is TGTGCCAGCAGTCCCGACAGGGTTAATTCACCCCTCCACTTT. Translating it yields CASSPDRVNSPLHF.

The chain recombines TRBV29-1 with TRBJ2-3, with 8 bases lining up with TRBD2. The CDR3 has 15 amino acids. Losses at the gene ends were 0 bases for V and 5 bases for J; bases not matched to a gene: 7. Germline-derived CDR1 and CDR2 are SQVTM and ANQGSEA. The CDR3 DNA is TGCAGCGTTGAAGATCCGGGGGGGGCTTTAGATACGCAGTATTTT. This gives the protein CSVEDPGGALDTQYF.

This clone was found once. CDR3 bases: TGTGCCAGCATCACGACTAACACCGGGGAGCTGTTTTTT. Protein sequence: CASITTNTGELFF. This chain uses TRBV7-2 with TRBJ2-2; no clear D gene. This CDR3 is built from 13 residues. Trimming removed 7 bases from V and 2 bases from J, with 8 bases in between. The germline V gene encodes CDR1 SGHTA and CDR2 FQGNSA.

This clone was counted once. The chain employs TRBV4-2 and TRBJ1-1; D is perhaps TRBD1 (5 bases). Germline CDR1 and CDR2: LGHNA and YNFKEQ. Trimming removed 2 bases at V and 1 base at J, with 8 bases between. The CDR3 contains 14 residues. The DNA of the CDR3 is TGTGCCAGCAGCCAAAGGGACTGGAACACTGAAGCTTTCTTT. Translating gives CASSQRDWNTEAFF.

This chain connects TRBV20-1 to TRBJ1-5; possibly TRBD1 for D (6 bases). The length of the CDR3 is 13 residues. V lost 3 bases and J 6 bases, leaving 12 bases between the germline ends. The V gene's germline CDR1 is DFQATT and CDR2 SNEGSKA (reference sequence). CDR3 region: CSASFTGSQPQHF. The CDR3 bases are TGCAGTGCTAGTTTTACAGGGAGTCAGCCCCAGCATTTT.

The chain is built from TRBV19 and TRBJ1-1; D is possibly TRBD1 (5 bases). Germline V gene sequence: CDR1 LNHDA, CDR2 SQIVND (reference sequence). The CDR3 is 14 amino acids. V was trimmed by 7 bases and J by 6 bases, leaving 18 bases between them. The CDR3 DNA follows: TGTGCCAGTACCCTTCCGGGGGGAATTCCTGAAGCTTTCTTT. This sequence encodes CASTLPGGIPEAFF. The whole variable domain, filled in from reference TRBV19 and TRBJ1-1, reads DGGITQSPKYLFRKEGQNVTLSCEQNLNHDAMYWYRQDPGQGLRLIYYSQIVNDFQKGDIAEGYSVSREKKESFPLTVTSAQKNPTAFYLCASTLPGGIPEAFFGQGTRLTVV.

The gene calls are TRBV19 and TRBJ1-2; D is uncertain. Per the germline V gene, CDR1 is LNHDA and CDR2 is SQIVND (reference sequence). CDR3 length: 16 amino acids. With 6 bases removed from V and 6 bases from J, the gap between germline ends came to 23 bases. The CDR3 DNA is TGTGCCAGTAGCGAAGTCCCGGGAGTTAGGTCGGATGGCTACACCTTC. Translating it yields CASSEVPGVRSDGYTF.

CDR3: CASSLRGTDEKLFF. The CDR3, as DNA: TGTGCCAGCAGTTTACGGGGGACTGATGAAAAACTGTTTTTT. This chain links TRBV27 with TRBJ1-4; maybe TRBD1 (5 bases). V dropped 2 bases and J dropped 6 bases, with 10 bases sitting between them. CDR3 length: 14 residues. Germline V gives CDR1 MNHEY, CDR2 SMNVEV (reference sequence).

The genes are TRBV6-1 and TRBJ1-5; D gene unclear. CDR1 MNHNS and CDR2 SASEGT come from the germline V gene. Trimming shortened V by 2 bases and J by 6 bases, and 8 bases separated the two germline ends. CDR3 length: 13 amino acids. This CDR3 is CASSEWGGQPQHF. The DNA for the CDR3 is TGTGCCAGCAGTGAATGGGGAGGTCAGCCCCAGCATTTT.

The chain couples TRBV5-1 to TRBJ1-1; D perhaps matches TRBD1 (5 bases). Germline CDR1 reads SGHRS; CDR2 reads YFSETQ. This CDR3 has 13 amino acids. Trimming cost V 4 bases and J 0 bases, with 7 bases left between them. In nucleotides, the CDR3 is TGCGCCAGCAGCAGGGGCATGAACACTGAAGCTTTCTTT. Protein sequence: CASSRGMNTEAFF.

The gene calls are TRBV9 and TRBJ2-7, with 10 bases that match TRBD1. Germline loops: CDR1 SGDLS, CDR2 YYNGEE. The CDR3 sequence is 18 residues long. J was trimmed by 4 bases and V by 7 bases; bases with no gene match: 20. The CDR3, as DNA: TGTGCCAGCCCAACCACTCCGACAGGGGGCGACCCACCGTACGAGCAGTACTTC. It yields the protein CASPTTPTGGDPPYEQYF.

The chain joins TRBV4-2 to TRBJ2-3; D perhaps matches TRBD2 (7 bases). The V gene's germline CDR1 is LGHNA and CDR2 YNFKEQ. The CDR3 contains 17 residues. V dropped 0 bases and J dropped 2 bases, with 15 bases sitting between them. The CDR3 spells CASSQDWGGPPTDTQYF. The CDR3 region has the DNA TGTGCCAGCAGCCAAGATTGGGGGGGGCCTCCCACAGATACGCAGTATTTT.

J is TRBJ2-7 and V is TRBV19, with TRBD2 as a possible D gene (5 bases). V was pared by 1 base and J by 3 bases, with 25 bases between. The CDR3 totals 19 residues. Germline V gives CDR1 LNHDA, CDR2 SQIVND (reference sequence). CDR3 in DNA: TGTGCCAGTAGTATAGGGACCCCCTCGGACTTGATTACCTTCTACGAGCAGTACTTC. Its translation: CASSIGTPSDLITFYEQYF.

This CDR3 is CASRPGLLPSSGNTIYF. CDR3 sequence (DNA): TGTGCCAGCAGGCCTGGACTTCTACCGAGCTCTGGAAACACCATATATTTT. The chain couples TRBV2 to TRBJ1-3; D is ambiguous. V was shortened by 6 bases and J by 0 bases, with 18 bases between the two germline ends. The CDR3 runs 17 residues. Germline CDR1 SNHLY, CDR2 FYNNEI. The variable domain in full, completed from reference TRBV2 and TRBJ1-3, reads EPEVTQTPSHQVTQMGQEVILRCVPISNHLYFYWYRQILGQKVEFLVSFYNNEISEKSEIFDDQFSVERPDGSNFTLKIRSTKLEDSAMYFCASRPGLLPSSGNTIYFGEGSWLTVV.

The J gene is TRBJ2-1, the V gene TRBV3-1 (or the pseudogene TRBV3-2); D is perhaps TRBD2 (6 bases). Germline V gene data show CDR1 as LGHDT and CDR2 as YNNKEL (reference sequence). This CDR3 spans 15 amino acids. Trimming took 6 bases from V and 6 from J, leaving 18 bases between them. The CDR3 DNA follows: TGTGCCAGCAGGAGGGACTTAATCGCTGGCAATGAGCAGTTCTTC. Its protein product is CASRRDLIAGNEQFF.

The V gene is TRBV27, the J gene TRBJ1-1; possibly TRBD1 for D (5 bases). This CDR3 spans 13 amino acids. V dropped 3 bases and J dropped 4 bases, with 9 bases sitting between them. The V gene's germline CDR1 is MNHEY and CDR2 SMNVEV (reference sequence). DNA for the CDR3: TGTGCCAGCAGTTTTGGCGGGGGCACTGAAGCTTTCTTT. Encoded protein: CASSFGGGTEAFF.

The V gene is TRBV5-8, the J gene TRBJ1-1; no clear D gene. Between the trimmed V and J ends, which lost 4 bases and 6 bases, there was a span of 10 bases. This CDR3 is built from 12 residues. The germline CDR1 and CDR2 sequences are SGHTS and YDEGEE. Here the CDR3 reads CASSPLLPEAFF. As DNA, the CDR3 is TGTGCCAGCAGCCCGTTACTACCTGAAGCTTTCTTT.